These 2 T cell receptor beta chains originate from one sample sequenced in a study of T cells in Graves' hyperthyroidism and ophthalmopathy. RNA transcripts were the template for amplifying TCR beta CDR3 regions. The study used the HTBI primer set for a first-round RT-PCR of the TCR CDR3. Each CDR3 protein gets one entry after TCRdb re-called the multiplex PCR reads with MiXCR. The top ten hold 9.5% to 13% of the sample, which has hundreds of thousands of distinct CDR3 sequences, around 15% seen once. Material for sequencing was blood. These receptors all come from a woman aged 18-30 years with Graves' hyperthyroidism.

This clonotype has a handful of counts. The chain recombines TRBV19 with TRBJ1-5; D unclear. The CDR3 has 18 residues. Germline-derived CDR1 and CDR2 are LNHDA and SQIVND (reference sequence). V was cut by 3 bases and J by 1 base, with 19 bases left in between. CDR3 bases: TGTGCCAGTAGTATTGGTGGGGAACCCGGTGGGAGCAATCAGCCCCAGCATTTT. Translated, it gives CASSIGGEPGGSNQPQHF. Filled out from reference TRBV19 and TRBJ1-5, the complete variable domain reads DGGITQSPKYLFRKEGQNVTLSCEQNLNHDAMYWYRQDPGQGLRLIYYSQIVNDFQKGDIAEGYSVSREKKESFPLTVTSAQKNPTAFYLCASSIGGEPGGSNQPQHFGDGTRLSIL.

This clonotype has ten or more counts. The V call is TRBV27, the J call TRBJ1-2; 9 bases are a match to TRBD1. This CDR3 has 13 residues. Germline V gene lookup returns CDR1 MNHEY and CDR2 SMNVEV (reference sequence). V lost 10 bases and J lost 4; bases outside the gene matches: 7. The CDR3 here is CATATGGGYGYTF. The CDR3 bases are TGTGCCACCGCGACAGGGGGAGGCTATGGCTACACCTTC.